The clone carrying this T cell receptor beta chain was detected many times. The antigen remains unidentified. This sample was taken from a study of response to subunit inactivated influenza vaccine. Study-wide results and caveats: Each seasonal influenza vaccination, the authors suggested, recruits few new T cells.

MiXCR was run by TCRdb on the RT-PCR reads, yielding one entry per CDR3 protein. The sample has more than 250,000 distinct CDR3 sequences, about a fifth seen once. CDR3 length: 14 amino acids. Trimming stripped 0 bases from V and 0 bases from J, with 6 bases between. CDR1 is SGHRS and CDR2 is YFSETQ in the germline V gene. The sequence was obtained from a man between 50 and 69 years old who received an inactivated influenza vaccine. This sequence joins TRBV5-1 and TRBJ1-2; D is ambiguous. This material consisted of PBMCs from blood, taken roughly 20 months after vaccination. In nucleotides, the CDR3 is TGCGCCAGCAGCTTGGGCGGCCCTAACTATGGCTACACCTTC. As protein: CASSLGGPNYGYTF.